Listed below are T cell receptor beta chains from one sample, sequenced in a study of CD8 T cells in Susac syndrome. One entry per CDR3 protein results from TCRdb running MiXCR on the immunoSEQ multiplex PCR reads. In the table there are roughly 100,000 distinct CDR3 sequences, 94% of which are singletons. The sequenced sample consisted of CD8+ T cells from PBMCs. These receptors were collected from a human donor with Susac syndrome. The CDR3 runs from the conserved cysteine through the conserved F or W.

v_call | cdr3_length | cdr3_aa
TRBV6-5 | 13 | CASVSGTEETQYF
TRBV7-2 | 14 | CASSQEGGQKTQYF
TRBV5-1 | 13 | CASSSTENTEAFF
TRBV7-9 | 15 | CASSRTSGGYNEQFF
TRBV12-3/TRBV12-4 | 13 | CASSPGFQETQYF
TRBV2 | 14 | CASSEGRNTGELFF
TRBV13 | 14 | CASRLAGGQETQYF
TRBV7-3 | 13 | CASSQETGSGYTF
TRBV27 | 15 | CASSPPSSYNSPLHF
TRBV12-3/TRBV12-4 | 13 | CASSLNRGGGYTF
TRBV4-3 | 14 | CASSQDQEDDEQFF
TRBV6-5 | 14 | CASSYGTANTEAFF
TRBV6-5 | 10 | CATLGDGYTF
TRBV5-4 | 12 | CASSLEGYGYTF
TRBV25-1 | 13 | CASSDWTAISLHF
TRBV6-5 | 14 | CASNRAMNTGELFF
TRBV15 | 14 | CATSKSGQPLSYTF
TRBV13 | 13 | CASSSGPPTEAFF
TRBV24-1 | 17 | CATDCRDRGMDTGELFF
TRBV7-6 | 13 | CASTMTGGNTIYF
TRBV9 | 15 | CASSVLGGGAETQYF
TRBV7-9 | 14 | CASTGQGAPETQYF
TRBV27 | 15 | CASTPGQRSYNEQFF
TRBV3-1 | 16 | CASSPEWGGVEDTQYF
TRBV11-3 | 16 | CASSLEPSPTTGELFF
TRBV19 | 12 | CASTSRLDTQYF
TRBV9 | 20 | CASSVAPVPLGQGGAGELFF
TRBV20-1 | 12 | CSASPPGDTQYF